These 10 T cell receptor beta chains share one sample of origin, sequenced in a study of blood T cells in healthy people across ages. Alongside a J-beta primer mix, a sample-barcoded 5' primer served in a second PCR lasting about 6 to 11 cycles. Via MiXCR, TCRdb re-called the 5' RACE reads, giving one row per CDR3 protein. In the table there are roughly 1,300,000 distinct CDR3 sequences, approximately 59% of which are singletons. Source material: blood. These receptors were obtained from a man younger than 35 in good health.

This clonotype has just a few counts. The J gene is TRBJ2-1, the V gene TRBV2, with 9 bases lining up with TRBD1. The CDR3 extends over 14 amino acids. CDR1 and CDR2 (germline): SNHLY, FYNNEI. Trimming removed 3 bases from V and 6 bases from J; junction bases left unmatched: 3. DNA of the CDR3: TGTGCCAGCAGTGAGGGGACAGGGAGCAATGAGCAGTTCTTC. It is translated as CASSEGTGSNEQFF. The whole variable domain, filled in from reference TRBV2 and TRBJ2-1, reads EPEVTQTPSHQVTQMGQEVILRCVPISNHLYFYWYRQILGQKVEFLVSFYNNEISEKSEIFDDQFSVERPDGSNFTLKIRSTKLEDSAMYFCASSEGTGSNEQFFGPGTRLTVL.

The chain is built from TRBV7-2 and TRBJ2-1; 10 bases map to TRBD2. Germline lookup yields CDR1 SGHTA and CDR2 FQGNSA. With V trimmed by 4 bases and J by 10 bases, 7 bases remained unmatched. CDR3 length equals 14 residues. CDR3 sequence: CASSSIAGGYEQFF. The CDR3 nucleotides are TGTGCCAGCAGCTCTATAGCGGGGGGTTACGAGCAGTTCTTC.

The J gene is TRBJ2-1, the V gene TRBV4-2; D gene ambiguous. The CDR3 loop spans 14 amino acids. From germline, CDR1 is LGHNA and CDR2 YNFKEQ. V was trimmed by 3 bases and J by 9 bases, leaving 15 bases between them. CDR3 protein: CASSHEFNNSEQFF. The CDR3 bases are TGTGCCAGCAGCCACGAATTTAATAACAGTGAGCAGTTCTTC.

The CDR3 sequence: CASSPTGPPGETQFF. The DNA of the CDR3 is TGTGCCAGCAGTCCCACAGGACCCCCTGGAGAGACCCAGTTCTTC. This sequence joins TRBV12-3 or TRBV12-4 and TRBJ2-1; tentatively, D is TRBD1 (5 bases). V was pared by 5 bases and J by 13 bases, with 24 bases between. The CDR3 sequence is 15 residues long.

The chain links TRBV7-2 to TRBJ2-7, with D unclear. The J call may be faulty, since TRBJ2-5 better matches the DNA end. The CDR3 consists of 12 residues. CDR1 is SGHTA, CDR2 FQGNSA, per germline. CDR3 protein: CASSLSAETQYF. The CDR3 nucleotides read TGTGCCAGCAGCTTATCGGCAGAGACCCAGTACTTC.

This clonotype appeared many times. The J gene is TRBJ2-1, the V gene TRBV10-3; D uncertain. The CDR3 contains 12 residues. The V end lost 6 bases, the J end lost 6 bases, and 9 bases lay between the germline ends. CDR1 and CDR2 from the germline V gene are ENHRY and SYGVKD. DNA of the CDR3: TGTGCCATCAGAGGGATTACCAATGAGCAGTTCTTC. This gives the protein CAIRGITNEQFF.

Turning to this clonotype: At one boundary the junction diverges from the germline segment, which might be a read error. The chain uses TRBV29-1 and TRBJ2-5; 9 positions agree with TRBD2. Germline-derived CDR1 and CDR2 are SQVTM and ANQGSEA. This CDR3 has 12 amino acids. For the CDR3, the DNA is TGCAGCGCAGGGACTAGCCAAAAGACCCAGTACTTC. Protein: CSAGTSQKTQYF.

This clonotype was recorded a few times. The gene calls are TRBV15 and TRBJ2-6, with D perhaps matching TRBD1 (5 bases). This CDR3 comprises 17 residues. Trimming took 0 bases from V and 2 from J, leaving 11 bases between them. CDR1 LNHNV and CDR2 YYDKDF come from the germline V gene (reference sequence). The CDR3 nucleotides read TGTGCCACCAGCAGAGATTTGACCAGGGCTGGGGCCAACGTCCTGACTTTC. Its protein is CATSRDLTRAGANVLTF. The whole variable domain, filled in from reference TRBV15 and TRBJ2-6, reads DAMVIQNPRYQVTQFGKPVTLSCSQTLNHNVMYWYQQKSSQAPKLLFHYYDKDFNNEADTPDNFQSRRPNTSFCFLDIRSPGLGDTAMYLCATSRDLTRAGANVLTFGAGSRLTVL.

The chain employs TRBV7-2 and TRBJ2-3; possible D gene TRBD1, 5 bases. Germline values: CDR1 SGHTA, CDR2 FQGNSA. With 1 base removed from V and 0 bases from J, the gap between germline ends came to 14 bases. There are 17 residues in the CDR3. The CDR3: CASSLGSWGGSTDTQYF. The DNA for the CDR3 is TGTGCCAGCAGCTTAGGCTCATGGGGCGGTAGCACAGATACGCAGTATTTT.

The J gene is TRBJ2-7, the V gene TRBV27, with TRBD1 identical over 7 bases. Trimming at V came to 3 bases and at J to 3 bases, leaving 8 bases not matched to a gene. CDR3 length equals 15 residues. Germline CDR1 MNHEY, CDR2 SMNVEV (reference sequence). CDR3 nucleotides: TGTGCCAGCAGTTTCTACCGACAGGGCCACTACGAGCAGTACTTC. Residues: CASSFYRQGHYEQYF.